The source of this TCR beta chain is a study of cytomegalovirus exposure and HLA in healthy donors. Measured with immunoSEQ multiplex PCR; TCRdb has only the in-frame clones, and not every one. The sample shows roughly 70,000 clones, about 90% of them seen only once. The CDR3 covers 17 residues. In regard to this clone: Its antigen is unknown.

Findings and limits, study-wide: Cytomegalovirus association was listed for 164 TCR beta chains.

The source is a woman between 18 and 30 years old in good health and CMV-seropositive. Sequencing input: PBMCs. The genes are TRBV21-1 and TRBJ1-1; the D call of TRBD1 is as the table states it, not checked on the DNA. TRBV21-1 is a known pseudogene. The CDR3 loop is CASSKVFQGGVNTEAFF. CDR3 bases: TGTGCCAGCAGCAAAGTATTTCAGGGGGGTGTTAACACTGAAGCTTTCTTT.